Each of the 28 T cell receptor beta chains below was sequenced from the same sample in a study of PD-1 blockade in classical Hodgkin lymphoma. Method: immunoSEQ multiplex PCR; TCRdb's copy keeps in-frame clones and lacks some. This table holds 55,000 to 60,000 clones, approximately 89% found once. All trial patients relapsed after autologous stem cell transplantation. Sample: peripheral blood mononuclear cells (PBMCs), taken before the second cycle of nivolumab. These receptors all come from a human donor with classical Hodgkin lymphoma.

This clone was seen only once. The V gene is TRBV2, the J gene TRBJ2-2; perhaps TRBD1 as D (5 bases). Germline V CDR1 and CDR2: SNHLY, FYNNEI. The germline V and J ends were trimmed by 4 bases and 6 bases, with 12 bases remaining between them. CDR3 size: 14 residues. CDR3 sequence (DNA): TGTGCCAGCAGTGTTAGGGGATTGGCCGGGGAGCTGTTTTTT. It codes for CASSVRGLAGELFF. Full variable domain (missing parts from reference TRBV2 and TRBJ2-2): EPEVTQTPSHQVTQMGQEVILRCVPISNHLYFYWYRQILGQKVEFLVSFYNNEISEKSEIFDDQFSVERPDGSNFTLKIRSTKLEDSAMYFCASSVRGLAGELFFGEGSRLTVL.

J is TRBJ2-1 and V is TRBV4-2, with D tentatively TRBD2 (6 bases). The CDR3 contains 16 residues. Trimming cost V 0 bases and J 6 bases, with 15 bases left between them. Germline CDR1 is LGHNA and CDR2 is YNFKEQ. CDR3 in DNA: TGTGCCAGCAGCCAAGATCAACGGGAGTGGGGCAATGAGCAGTTCTTC. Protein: CASSQDQREWGNEQFF.

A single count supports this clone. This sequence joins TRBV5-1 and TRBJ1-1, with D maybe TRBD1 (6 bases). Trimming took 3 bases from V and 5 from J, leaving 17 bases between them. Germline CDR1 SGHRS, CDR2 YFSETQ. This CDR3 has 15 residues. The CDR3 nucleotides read TGCGCCAGCAGCTCTTTAGGGGGAGAGCGGACTGAAGCTTTCTTT. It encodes CASSSLGGERTEAFF. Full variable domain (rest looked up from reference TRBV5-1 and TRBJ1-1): KAGVTQTPRYLIKTRGQQVTLSCSPISGHRSVSWYQQTPGQGLQFLFEYFSETQRNKGNFPGRFSGRQFSNSRSEMNVSTLELGDSALYLCASSSLGGERTEAFFGQGTRLTVV.

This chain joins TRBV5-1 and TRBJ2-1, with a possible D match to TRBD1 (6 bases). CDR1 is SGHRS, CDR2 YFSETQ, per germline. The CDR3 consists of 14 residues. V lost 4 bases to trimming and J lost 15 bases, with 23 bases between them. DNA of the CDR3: TGCGCCAGCAGCCCGTCTACAGGGTCCCCGGGATGGTTCTTC. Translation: CASSPSTGSPGWFF.

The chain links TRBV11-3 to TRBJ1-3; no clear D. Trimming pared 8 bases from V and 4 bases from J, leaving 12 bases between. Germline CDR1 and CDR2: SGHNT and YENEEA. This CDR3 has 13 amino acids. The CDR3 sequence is CASEVRSGNTIYF. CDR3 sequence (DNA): TGTGCCAGCGAGGTCCGCTCCGGAAACACCATATATTTT.

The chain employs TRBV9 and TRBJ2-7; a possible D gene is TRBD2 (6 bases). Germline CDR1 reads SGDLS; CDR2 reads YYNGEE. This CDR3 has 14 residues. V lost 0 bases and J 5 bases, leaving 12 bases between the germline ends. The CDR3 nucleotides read TGTGCCAGCAGCGTAGGACTAGGACCGGACGAGCAGTACTTC. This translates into CASSVGLGPDEQYF.

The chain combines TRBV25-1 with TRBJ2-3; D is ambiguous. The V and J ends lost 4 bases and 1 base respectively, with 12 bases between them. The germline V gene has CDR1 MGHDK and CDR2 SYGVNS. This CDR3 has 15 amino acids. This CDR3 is CASSARNTRTDTQYF. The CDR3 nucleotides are TGTGCCAGCAGTGCCCGAAATACCCGCACAGATACGCAGTATTTT.

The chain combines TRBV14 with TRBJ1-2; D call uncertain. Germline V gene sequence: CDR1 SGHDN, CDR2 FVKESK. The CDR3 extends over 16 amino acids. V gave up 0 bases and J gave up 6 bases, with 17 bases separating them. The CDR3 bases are TGTGCCAGCAGCCAAGAGGATAGGAGGAGGGTGGATGGCTACACCTTC. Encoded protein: CASSQEDRRRVDGYTF.

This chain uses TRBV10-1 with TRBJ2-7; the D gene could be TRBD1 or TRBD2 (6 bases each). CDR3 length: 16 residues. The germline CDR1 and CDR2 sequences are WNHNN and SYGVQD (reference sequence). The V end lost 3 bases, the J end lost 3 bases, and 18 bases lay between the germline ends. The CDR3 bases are TGCGCCAGCAGTGATTCGGGGGCCGGGCCGCACTACGAGCAGTACTTC. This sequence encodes CASSDSGAGPHYEQYF.

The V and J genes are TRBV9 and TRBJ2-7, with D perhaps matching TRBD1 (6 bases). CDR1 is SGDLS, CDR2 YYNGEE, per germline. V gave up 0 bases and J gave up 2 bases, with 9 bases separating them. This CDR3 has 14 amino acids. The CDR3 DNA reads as TGTGCCAGCAGCGTAGAAGGACAGACCTACGAGCAGTACTTC. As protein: CASSVEGQTYEQYF.

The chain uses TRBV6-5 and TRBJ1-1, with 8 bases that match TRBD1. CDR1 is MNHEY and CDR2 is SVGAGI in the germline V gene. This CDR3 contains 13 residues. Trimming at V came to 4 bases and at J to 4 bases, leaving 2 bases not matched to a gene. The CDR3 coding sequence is TGTGCCAGCAGTTCTCAGGGGGCCACTGAAGCTTTCTTT. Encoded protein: CASSSQGATEAFF.

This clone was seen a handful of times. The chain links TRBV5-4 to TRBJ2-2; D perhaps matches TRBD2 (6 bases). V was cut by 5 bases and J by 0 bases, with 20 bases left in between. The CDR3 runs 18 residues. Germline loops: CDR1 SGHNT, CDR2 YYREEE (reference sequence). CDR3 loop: CASSSPPFSGANTGELFF. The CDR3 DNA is TGTGCCAGCAGTTCACCCCCTTTTAGCGGTGCGAACACCGGGGAGCTGTTTTTT.

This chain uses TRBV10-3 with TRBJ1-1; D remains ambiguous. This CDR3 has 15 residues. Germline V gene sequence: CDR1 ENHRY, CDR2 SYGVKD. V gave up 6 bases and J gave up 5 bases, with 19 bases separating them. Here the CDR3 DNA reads TGTGCCATCAGCGAGCCGGACGCTGCGGTTACTGAAGCTTTCTTT. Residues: CAISEPDAAVTEAFF.

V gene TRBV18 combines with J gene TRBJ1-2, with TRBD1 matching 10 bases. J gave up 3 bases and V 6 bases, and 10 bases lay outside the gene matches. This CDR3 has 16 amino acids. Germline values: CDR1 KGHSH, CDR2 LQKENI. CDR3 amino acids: CASSPTGTGVDYGYTF. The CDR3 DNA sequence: TGTGCCAGCTCTCCCACCGGGACAGGGGTCGACTATGGCTACACCTTC.

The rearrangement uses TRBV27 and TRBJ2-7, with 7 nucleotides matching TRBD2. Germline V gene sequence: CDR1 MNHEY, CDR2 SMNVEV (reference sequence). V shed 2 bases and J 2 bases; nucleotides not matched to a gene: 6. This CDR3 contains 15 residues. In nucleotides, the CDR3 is TGTGCCAGCAGTTTAAAGAGTCTAGCGGCCTACGAGCAGTACTTC. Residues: CASSLKSLAAYEQYF.

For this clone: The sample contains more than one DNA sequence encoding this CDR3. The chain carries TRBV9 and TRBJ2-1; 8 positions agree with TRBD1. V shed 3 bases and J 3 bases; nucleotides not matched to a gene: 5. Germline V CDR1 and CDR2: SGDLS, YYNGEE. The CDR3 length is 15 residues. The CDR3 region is CASSAGQGIYNEQFF. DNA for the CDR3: TGTGCCAGCAGCGCCGGACAGGGAATCTACAATGAGCAGTTCTTC.

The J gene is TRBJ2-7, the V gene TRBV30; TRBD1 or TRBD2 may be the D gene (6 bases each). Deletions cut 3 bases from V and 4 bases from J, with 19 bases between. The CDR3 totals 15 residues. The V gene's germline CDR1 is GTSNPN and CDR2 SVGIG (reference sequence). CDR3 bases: TGTGCCTGGAGAGGGAAAGGGGGGCCGGTTTACGAGCAGTACTTC. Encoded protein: CAWRGKGGPVYEQYF. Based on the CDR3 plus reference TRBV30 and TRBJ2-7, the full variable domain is SQTIHQWPATLVQPVGSPLSLECTVEGTSNPNLYWYRQAAGRGLQLLFYSVGIGQISSEVPQNLSASRPQDRQFILSSKKLLLSDSGFYLCAWRGKGGPVYEQYFGPGTRLTVT.

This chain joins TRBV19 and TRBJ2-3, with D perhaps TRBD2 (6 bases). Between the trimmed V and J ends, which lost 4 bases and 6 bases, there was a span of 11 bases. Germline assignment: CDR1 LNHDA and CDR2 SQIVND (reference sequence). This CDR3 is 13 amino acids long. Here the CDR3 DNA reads TGTGCCAGTAGTAGGGGACTCGCCGATACGCAGTATTTT. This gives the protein CASSRGLADTQYF.

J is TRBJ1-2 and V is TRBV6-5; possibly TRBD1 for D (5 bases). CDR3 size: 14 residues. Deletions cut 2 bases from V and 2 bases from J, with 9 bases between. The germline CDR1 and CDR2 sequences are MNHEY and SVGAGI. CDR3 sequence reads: CASSYGDRNYGYTF. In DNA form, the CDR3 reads TGTGCCAGCAGTTACGGTGACAGAAACTATGGCTACACCTTC.

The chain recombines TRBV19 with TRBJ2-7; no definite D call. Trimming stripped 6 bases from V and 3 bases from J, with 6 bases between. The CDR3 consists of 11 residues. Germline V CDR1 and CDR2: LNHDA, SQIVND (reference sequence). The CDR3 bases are TGTGCCAGTAGGAAAGGCTACGAGCAGTACTTC. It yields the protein CASRKGYEQYF. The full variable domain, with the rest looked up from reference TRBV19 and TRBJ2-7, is DGGITQSPKYLFRKEGQNVTLSCEQNLNHDAMYWYRQDPGQGLRLIYYSQIVNDFQKGDIAEGYSVSREKKESFPLTVTSAQKNPTAFYLCASRKGYEQYFGPGTRLTVT.

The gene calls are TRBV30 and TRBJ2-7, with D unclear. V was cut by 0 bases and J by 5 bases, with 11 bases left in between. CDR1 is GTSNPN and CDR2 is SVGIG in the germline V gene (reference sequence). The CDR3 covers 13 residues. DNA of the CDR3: TGTGCCTGGAGTGTATGGGCTCCCCACGAGCAGTACTTC. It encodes CAWSVWAPHEQYF. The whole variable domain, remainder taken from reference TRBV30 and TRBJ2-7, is SQTIHQWPATLVQPVGSPLSLECTVEGTSNPNLYWYRQAAGRGLQLLFYSVGIGQISSEVPQNLSASRPQDRQFILSSKKLLLSDSGFYLCAWSVWAPHEQYFGPGTRLTVT.

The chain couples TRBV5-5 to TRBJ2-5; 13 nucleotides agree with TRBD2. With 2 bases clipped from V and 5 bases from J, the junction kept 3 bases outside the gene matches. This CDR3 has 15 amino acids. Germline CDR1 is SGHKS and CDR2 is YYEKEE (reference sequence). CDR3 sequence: CASSFGLAGVETQYF. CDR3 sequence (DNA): TGTGCCAGCAGCTTCGGACTAGCGGGAGTTGAGACCCAGTACTTC.

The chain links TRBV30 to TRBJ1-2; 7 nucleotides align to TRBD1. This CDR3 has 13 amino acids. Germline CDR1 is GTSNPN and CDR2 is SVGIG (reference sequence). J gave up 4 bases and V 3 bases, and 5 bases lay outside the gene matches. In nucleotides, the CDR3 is TGTGCCTGGAGGAGACAGGGAGGCTATGGCTACACCTTC. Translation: CAWRRQGGYGYTF.

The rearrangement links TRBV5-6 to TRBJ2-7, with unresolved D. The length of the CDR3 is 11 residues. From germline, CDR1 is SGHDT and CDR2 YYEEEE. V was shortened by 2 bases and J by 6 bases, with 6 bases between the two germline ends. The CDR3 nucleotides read TGTGCCAGCAGCTTTTCTCTCGAGCAGTACTTC. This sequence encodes CASSFSLEQYF. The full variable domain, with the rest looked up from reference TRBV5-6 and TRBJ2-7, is DAGVTQSPTHLIKTRGQQVTLRCSPKSGHDTVSWYQQALGQGPQFIFQYYEEEERQRGNFPDRFSGHQFPNYSSELNVNALLLGDSALYLCASSFSLEQYFGPGTRLTVT.

CDR3 residues: CASSPRGSGSRISYEQYF. In DNA, the CDR3 is TGTGCCAGCAGCCCGAGGGGATCAGGGAGCCGGATCAGCTACGAGCAGTACTTC. The J gene is TRBJ2-7, the V gene TRBV4-2, with D perhaps given as TRBD1 or TRBD2 (5 bases each). Per the germline V gene, CDR1 is LGHNA and CDR2 is YNFKEQ. Trimming stripped 4 bases from V and 3 bases from J, with 25 bases between. This CDR3 has 18 amino acids.

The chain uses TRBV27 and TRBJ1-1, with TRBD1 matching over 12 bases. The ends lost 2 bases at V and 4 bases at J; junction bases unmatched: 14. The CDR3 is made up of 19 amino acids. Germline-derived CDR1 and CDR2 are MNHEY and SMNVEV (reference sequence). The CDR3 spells CASSLKAAGQGARGTEAFF. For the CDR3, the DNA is TGTGCCAGCAGTTTAAAGGCCGCGGGACAGGGGGCGAGGGGCACTGAAGCTTTCTTT.

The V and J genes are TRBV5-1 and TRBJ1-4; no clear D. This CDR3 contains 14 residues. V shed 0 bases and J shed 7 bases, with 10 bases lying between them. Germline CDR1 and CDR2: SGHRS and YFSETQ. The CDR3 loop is CASSLGQSSEKLFF. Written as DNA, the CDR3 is TGCGCCAGCAGCTTGGGCCAGAGTAGTGAAAAACTGTTTTTT.

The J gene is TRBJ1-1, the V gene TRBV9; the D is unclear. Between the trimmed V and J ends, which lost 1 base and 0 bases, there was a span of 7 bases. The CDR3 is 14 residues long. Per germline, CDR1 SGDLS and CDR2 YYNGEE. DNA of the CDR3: TGTGCCAGCAGCGTAAGGGAGCTGAACACTGAAGCTTTCTTT. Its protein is CASSVRELNTEAFF.